These 18 T cell receptor beta chains came from one sample sequenced in a study of T-cell reconstitution after alpha-beta-depleted transplantation in children. The TCRbeta library was prepared with unique molecular identifiers. TCRdb re-analysed the PCR reads in MiXCR, keeping a single row per CDR3 protein. The data hold about 590,000 distinct CDR3 sequences, with 10% to 15% observed a single time. The source material was PBMCs, mostly from graft donor cells, sampled 360 days after TCRalphabeta/CD19-depleted stem cell transplant. The receptors were gathered from a male patient younger than 18 who had a stem cell transplant for acute myeloid leukemia, so the T cells may come from the graft donor.

V usage is TRBV7-9 and J usage is TRBJ2-4; weak D call: TRBD1 (5 bases). Germline V gene sequence: CDR1 SEHNR, CDR2 FQNEAQ (reference sequence). The CDR3 is 11 amino acids. V shed 5 bases and J shed 11 bases, with 10 bases lying between them. In DNA, the CDR3 is TGTGCCAGCAGCCCTCAGGGTCTTCAGTACTTC. This encodes CASSPQGLQYF.

The chain employs TRBV12-3 or TRBV12-4 and TRBJ1-5; no firm D call. V was cut by 3 bases and J by 5 bases, with 5 bases left in between. This CDR3 is 12 amino acids long. CDR3 amino acids: CASSLIYQPQHF. The DNA for the CDR3 is TGTGCCAGCAGTTTGATATATCAGCCCCAGCATTTT.

The chain recombines TRBV4-3 with TRBJ1-1, with TRBD1 as a possible D gene (6 bases). The CDR3 loop spans 14 amino acids. Trimming shortened V by 3 bases and J by 2 bases, and 10 bases separated the two germline ends. Germline V CDR1 and CDR2: LGHNA, YSLEER. The DNA of the CDR3 is TGCGCCAGCAGCCACCGGACAGCTAACACTGAAGCTTTCTTT. It encodes CASSHRTANTEAFF.

This clonotype showed up just a few times. J is TRBJ2-2 and V is TRBV5-1; 12 bases map to TRBD2. The germline CDR1 and CDR2 sequences are SGHRS and YFSETQ. The CDR3 has 16 residues. After removal of 7 bases from V and 1 base from J, the junction contained 5 bases not matched to a gene. CDR3 region: CASFGTSGQNTGELFF. CDR3 DNA: TGCGCCAGCTTCGGGACTAGCGGGCAGAACACCGGGGAGCTGTTTTTT.

The sample holds many counts of this clonotype. DNA for the CDR3: TGCAGTGCTTTCCCACAGAGAAGCAATCAGCCCCAGCATTTT. Translating it yields CSAFPQRSNQPQHF. V usage is TRBV20-1 and J usage is TRBJ1-5; no clear D gene. The germline CDR1 and CDR2 sequences are DFQATT and SNEGSKA (reference sequence). V lost 5 bases, J lost 1 base, and 12 bases lay in between. This CDR3 comprises 14 residues.

This clonotype came up a few times. V gene TRBV6-1 combines with J gene TRBJ2-1; 7 nucleotides align to TRBD1. V lost 6 bases to trimming and J lost 0 bases; unmatched junction nucleotides: 8. There are 16 residues in the CDR3. Germline CDR1 is MNHNS and CDR2 is SASEGT. The CDR3 nucleotides read TGTGCCAGCAGACCGGGGACAGTGAGCTCCTACAATGAGCAGTTCTTC. Residues: CASRPGTVSSYNEQFF.

This clonotype was seen more than once but under ten times. This rearrangement joins TRBV20-1 to TRBJ2-7, with TRBD2 matching over 16 bases. Germline CDR1 is DFQATT and CDR2 is SNEGSKA (reference sequence). After removal of 0 bases from V and 0 bases from J, the junction contained 5 bases not matched to a gene. The CDR3 is 18 residues long. The CDR3 nucleotides are TGCAGTGCTAGAGATGGGACTAGCGGGAGGGTCAACTCCTACGAGCAGTACTTC. It is translated as CSARDGTSGRVNSYEQYF.

The V and J genes are TRBV5-1 and TRBJ2-7; 11 bases are a match to TRBD2. The J segment lost 3 bases and the V segment lost 0 bases, leaving 2 bases of the junction unmatched. Per the germline V gene, CDR1 is SGHRS and CDR2 is YFSETQ. This CDR3 is built from 15 residues. DNA of the CDR3: TGCGCCAGCAGCTTGGGGGGACTAGCGGTCTACGAGCAGTACTTC. This encodes CASSLGGLAVYEQYF.

This clonotype has more than one count but fewer than ten. This chain links TRBV12-5 with TRBJ1-2, with 7 nucleotides matching TRBD1. The germline V gene encodes CDR1 LGHNT and CDR2 FRNRAP. This CDR3 is built from 17 residues. V trimming: 3 bases; J trimming: 0 bases; junction bases outside the gene matches: 10. The chain's CDR3 is CASGFSRDSLSNYGYTF. In DNA, the CDR3 is TGTGCTAGTGGTTTCTCCCGGGACAGCCTATCTAACTATGGCTACACCTTC.

This clonotype was counted ten times or more. The chain uses TRBV27 and TRBJ2-1, with D unresolved. This CDR3 has 16 residues. The V gene lost 3 bases and the J gene lost 0 bases, with 12 bases spanning the gap. Germline lookup yields CDR1 MNHEY and CDR2 SMNVEV (reference sequence). CDR3 in DNA: TGTGCCAGCAGTTTGGTGCGGTTCAGCTCCTACAATGAGCAGTTCTTC. Protein sequence: CASSLVRFSSYNEQFF.

The table lists this clonotype with many counts. The gene calls are TRBV4-2 and TRBJ2-1; D not certain. The CDR3 has 13 residues. From germline, CDR1 is LGHNA and CDR2 YNFKEQ. Trimming shortened V by 0 bases and J by 5 bases, and 5 bases separated the two germline ends. The DNA of the CDR3 is TGTGCCAGCAGCCAAGAGTTCCACAATGAGCAGTTCTTC. It yields the protein CASSQEFHNEQFF.

The chain uses TRBV4-3 and TRBJ1-3; D not resolved. V shed 0 bases and J shed 4 bases, with 10 bases lying between them. The CDR3 sequence is 15 residues long. In germline, CDR1 is LGHNA, CDR2 YSLEER. For the CDR3, the DNA is TGCGCCAGCAGCCAAGATGCGGGGTTCGGAAACACCATATATTTT. Amino acids: CASSQDAGFGNTIYF.

In DNA, the CDR3 is TGTGCCAGTAGTATAGTCCACGGGTCCTACGAGCAGTACTTC. Amino acids: CASSIVHGSYEQYF. The rearrangement links TRBV19 to TRBJ2-7; D call uncertain. V lost 1 base and J lost 1, with 8 bases in between. The CDR3 extends over 14 amino acids. From germline, CDR1 is LNHDA and CDR2 SQIVND (reference sequence).

This clonotype was detected a few times. The chain recombines TRBV30 with TRBJ2-5, with 11 bases identical to TRBD2. V trimming: 1 base; J trimming: 5 bases; junction bases outside the gene matches: 9. CDR1 GTSNPN and CDR2 SVGIG come from the germline V gene (reference sequence). CDR3 size: 16 residues. CDR3 bases: TGTGCCTGGAGTGGACTAGCGGGACCCCCGCAGGAGACCCAGTACTTC. This sequence encodes CAWSGLAGPPQETQYF.

Ten or more counts support this clonotype. The chain carries TRBV7-2 and TRBJ2-2; TRBD2 is a possible D gene (5 bases). Trimming took 0 bases from V and 4 from J, leaving 9 bases between them. CDR1 is SGHTA, CDR2 FQGNSA, per germline. There are 15 residues in the CDR3. CDR3 DNA sequence: TGTGCCAGCAGCTTAGCGGGAGTTGTCACCGGGGAGCTGTTTTTT. Its protein product is CASSLAGVVTGELFF.

This clonotype was recorded a few times. The chain recombines TRBV28 with TRBJ1-2; a weak D match, TRBD1 (5 bases). The V end lost 3 bases, the J end lost 5 bases, and 10 bases lay between the germline ends. The CDR3 runs to 13 residues. CDR1 and CDR2 (germline): MDHEN, SYDVKM. The CDR3 spells CASSLAPGYGYTF. The CDR3 DNA follows: TGTGCCAGCAGTTTGGCCCCAGGGTATGGCTACACCTTC.

This clonotype occurred a few times. The chain recombines TRBV29-1 with TRBJ2-4, with D possibly matching TRBD1 (6 bases). This CDR3 comprises 13 residues. The ends were cut back, 6 bases at V and 0 bases at J, with 9 bases in the middle. CDR1 and CDR2 from the germline V gene are SQVTM and ANQGSEA. The DNA for the CDR3 is TGCAGCGTCGTACAGGGAGCCAAAAACATTCAGTACTTC. It codes for CSVVQGAKNIQYF.

As for this clonotype: The junction differs from germline at one of its ends, possibly a read error. The rearrangement links TRBV18 to TRBJ2-5, with a possible D match to TRBD2 (6 bases). CDR1 is KGHSH, CDR2 LQKENI, per germline. The CDR3 sequence is 12 residues long. CDR3 region: CATSRGKETQYF. The CDR3 DNA sequence: TGTGCCACCTCACGGGGGAAGGAGACCCAGTACTTC.